Reported below is one T cell receptor (beta chain). Treatment described: randomized to nivolumab then ipilimumab (arm A) or the reverse (arm B). The sample is drawn from a study of sequential checkpoint blockade in melanoma. Profiling relied on immunoSEQ multiplex PCR, and the TCRdb table lists in-frame clones only, not all of them. The sample holds 15,000 to 20,000 clones, 77% seen once. The starting material was CD8+ T cells sorted from blood (inferred from file names), obtained from a patient given nivolumab and ipilimumab in sequence. The receptor was derived from a human donor with melanoma.

CDR3 nucleotide sequence: TGTGCCACAAGGACGTCGGGGAATGAGCAGTTCTTC. Its translation is CATRTSGNEQFF. V is TRBV27 and J is TRBJ2-1, with D tentatively TRBD2 (5 bases). CDR3 length: 12 residues. V dropped 10 bases and J dropped 7 bases, with 14 bases sitting between them. CDR1 and CDR2 from the germline V gene are MNHEY and SMNVEV (reference sequence).